This T cell receptor beta chain was identified in a study of immune evolution from preneoplasia to lung adenocarcinoma. Per germline, CDR1 MNHNY and CDR2 SVGAGI (reference sequence). V was trimmed by 3 bases and J by 0 bases, leaving 11 bases between them. The CDR3 spans 16 residues. About this clone itself: Its target is not known.

Whole-study results and caveats: Highest clonality occurred in KRAS-mutant, not EGFR-mutant or double wild-type, nodules. Later-stage lesions appeared to have more T cells, more diversity, less clonality.

Between the mid-2010s and the late 2010s, patients underwent resection in Japan or China. Repertoires were generated with immunoSEQ multiplex PCR, while TCRdb's copy carries only in-frame clones and drops some. The sample has thousands of clones, more than 80% seen once. The sample comprised FFPE lung adenocarcinoma in situ tissue. This clonotype originated in a donor aged 70 or over with lung adenocarcinoma. J is TRBJ2-2 and V is TRBV6-6; D unclear. The CDR3 bases are TGTGCCAGCAGTTATGGTAGGGCCGCGAACACCGGGGAGCTGTTTTTT. It translates to CASSYGRAANTGELFF.